This T cell receptor (beta chain) was captured by sequencing in a study of response to subunit inactivated influenza vaccine. CDR1 SGHAT and CDR2 FQNNGV come from the germline V gene. There are 14 residues in the CDR3. V lost 0 bases and J lost 2; bases outside the gene matches: 0. This clonotype was seen at least ten times. Each CDR3 protein is one row after TCRdb ran MiXCR on the RT-PCR reads. The repertoire includes around 200,000 distinct CDR3 sequences, nearly 9.5% of them detected once, and under 13% sits in the top ten. This specimen was non-naive T cells sorted from PBMCs, taken on the day of vaccination. This chain uses TRBV11-2 with TRBJ2-7, with 8 bases fitting TRBD1. The clonotype was recovered from a man in his fifties or sixties who received an inactivated influenza vaccine. CDR3: CASSLEQGAYEQYF. CDR3 DNA sequence: TGTGCCAGCAGCTTAGAACAGGGGGCCTACGAGCAGTACTTC.